This TCR beta chain is drawn from a study of blood T cell repertoires in COVID-19. Study context: Specimens from acute and convalescent COVID-19 originated in the United States, Italy and Spain.

V lost 6 bases to trimming and J lost 2 bases, with 8 bases between them. Germline lookup yields CDR1 LNHDA and CDR2 SQIVND (reference sequence). The CDR3 contains 13 residues. This table comes from immunoSEQ multiplex PCR, and its TCRdb copy is limited to in-frame clones, with some not included. The table shows over 200,000 clones, with about 85% occurring only once. The source is a young woman who had recovered from COVID-19. V usage is TRBV19 and J usage is TRBJ2-4, with D possibly matching TRBD1 (6 bases). Specimen: peripheral blood. The CDR3, as DNA: TGTGCCAGTAGCACAGGGCCCAAAAACATTCAGTACTTC. Translation: CASSTGPKNIQYF.